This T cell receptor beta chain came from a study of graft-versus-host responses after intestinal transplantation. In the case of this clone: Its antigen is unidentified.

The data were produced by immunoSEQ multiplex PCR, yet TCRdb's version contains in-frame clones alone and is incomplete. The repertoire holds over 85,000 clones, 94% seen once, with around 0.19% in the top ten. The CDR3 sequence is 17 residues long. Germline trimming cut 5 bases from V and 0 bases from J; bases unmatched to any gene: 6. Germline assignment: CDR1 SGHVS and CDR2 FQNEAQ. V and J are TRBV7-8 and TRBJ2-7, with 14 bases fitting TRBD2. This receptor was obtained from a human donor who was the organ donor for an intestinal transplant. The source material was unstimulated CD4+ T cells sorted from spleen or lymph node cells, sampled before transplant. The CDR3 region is CASSARTSGGPSYEQYF. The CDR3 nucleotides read TGTGCCAGCAGCGCCCGGACTAGCGGGGGGCCCTCCTACGAGCAGTACTTC.